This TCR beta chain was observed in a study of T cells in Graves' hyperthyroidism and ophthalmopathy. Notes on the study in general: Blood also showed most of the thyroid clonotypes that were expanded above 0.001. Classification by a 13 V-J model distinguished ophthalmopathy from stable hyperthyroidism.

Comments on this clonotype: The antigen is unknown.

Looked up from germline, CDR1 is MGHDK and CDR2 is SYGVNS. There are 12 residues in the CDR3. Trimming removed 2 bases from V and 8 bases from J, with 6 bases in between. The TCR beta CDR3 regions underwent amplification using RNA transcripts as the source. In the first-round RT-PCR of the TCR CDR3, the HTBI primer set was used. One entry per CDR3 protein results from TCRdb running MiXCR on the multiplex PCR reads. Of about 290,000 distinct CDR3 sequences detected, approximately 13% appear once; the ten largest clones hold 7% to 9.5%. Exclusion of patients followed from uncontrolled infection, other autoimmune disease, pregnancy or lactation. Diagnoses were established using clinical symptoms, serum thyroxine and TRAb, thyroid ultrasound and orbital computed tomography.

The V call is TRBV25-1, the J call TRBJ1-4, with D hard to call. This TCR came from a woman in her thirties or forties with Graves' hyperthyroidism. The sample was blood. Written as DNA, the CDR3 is TGTGCCAGCAGTGAAGGATGGGAAAAACTGTTTTTT. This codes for CASSEGWEKLFF.